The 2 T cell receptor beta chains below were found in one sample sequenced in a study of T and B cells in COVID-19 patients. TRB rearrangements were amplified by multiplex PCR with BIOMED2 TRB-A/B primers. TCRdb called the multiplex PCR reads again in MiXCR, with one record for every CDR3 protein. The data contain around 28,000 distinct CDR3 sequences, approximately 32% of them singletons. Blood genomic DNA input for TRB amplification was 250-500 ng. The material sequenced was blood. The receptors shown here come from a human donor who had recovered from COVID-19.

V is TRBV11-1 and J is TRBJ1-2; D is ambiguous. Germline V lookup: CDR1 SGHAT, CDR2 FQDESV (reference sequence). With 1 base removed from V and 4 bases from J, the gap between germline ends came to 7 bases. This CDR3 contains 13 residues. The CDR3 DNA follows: TGTGCCAGCAGCTTAGATGGACGCTATGGCTACACCTTC. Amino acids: CASSLDGRYGYTF.

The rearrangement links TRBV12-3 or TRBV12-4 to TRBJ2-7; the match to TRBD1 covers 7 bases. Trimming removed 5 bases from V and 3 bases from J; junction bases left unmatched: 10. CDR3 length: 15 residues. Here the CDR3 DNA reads TGTGCCAGCAGTGCAACCGGGACAGCCCGCTACGAGCAGTACTTC. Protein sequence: CASSATGTARYEQYF.